Below, 2 T cell receptor beta chains from the same sample are listed, as sequenced in a study of T-cell reconstitution after alpha-beta-depleted transplantation in children. Unique molecular identifiers were used to barcode this TCRbeta library. MiXCR, run by TCRdb on the PCR reads, gives a single entry per CDR3 protein. In the table there are about 500,000 distinct CDR3 sequences, over 9.5% of which are singletons. The specimen was PBMCs, mostly from graft donor cells, collected 180 days after TCRalphabeta/CD19-depleted stem cell transplant. Source of these receptors: a female patient aged 2-10 years who had a stem cell transplant for aplastic anemia, so the T cells may come from the graft donor.

V is TRBV7-2 and J is TRBJ2-7, with 7 nucleotides matching TRBD2. Per the germline V gene, CDR1 is SGHTA and CDR2 is FQGNSA. There are 16 residues in the CDR3. After removal of 2 bases from V and 1 base from J, the junction contained 8 bases not matched to a gene. CDR3 DNA: TGTGCCAGCAGCTTATCCCCCTACGGGGGGTCCTACGAGCAGTACGTC. Translated: CASSLSPYGGSYEQYV.

This clonotype was recorded a few times. The rearrangement uses TRBV11-2 and TRBJ2-1, with 8 bases fitting TRBD2. This CDR3 is built from 16 residues. Germline CDR1 is SGHAT and CDR2 is FQNNGV. The junction had 12 bases not matched to a gene; V was cut back by 4 bases and J by 7 bases. The CDR3 nucleotides read TGTGCCAGCAGCTCGCTACTAGCGGAGTTTGTAAATGAGCAGTTCTTC. It translates to CASSSLLAEFVNEQFF.